The T cell receptor (beta chain) described here comes from a study of glioma-infiltrating T cells after dendritic cell vaccination (dated by TCRdb to 2015 to 2016). Study-level background: A cohort of 15 glioblastoma patients from Phase I and II dendritic cell vaccination trials was included, of whom 9 were newly diagnosed and 6 had recurrent disease. Three intradermal dendritic cell vaccine injections were administered to patients at biweekly intervals in the arm below the axilla. The vaccine was prepared from monocyte-derived dendritic cells that were cultured for seven days with IL-4 and GM-CSF and then pulsed overnight with autologous tumor lysate. TCR sequencing metrics, including TIL content and tumor-blood repertoire overlap, were correlated with survival after dendritic cell vaccination. Between the early 2000s and the early 2010s, the patients were given dendritic cell vaccination pulsed with autologous tumor lysate. In glioblastoma patients vaccinated with dendritic cells, deep sequencing of TCR beta CDR3 regions served to measure the amount of tumor-infiltrating lymphocytes and to compare repertoires between tumor and blood.

Using the immunoSEQ assay, TCRB CDR3 regions were amplified from roughly 2.2 micrograms of genomic DNA, or from all available DNA when less than that was on hand. Multiplex PCR used 60 forward primers for TCR V beta segments and 13 reverse primers for J beta segments. To estimate the number of reads per starting template, synthetic control templates were added to each sample at limiting dilution. Reads of 87 bp were generated by sequencing on the Illumina HiSeq System. In the source study's methods: To remove PCR and sequencing errors, closely related sequences were merged with a nearest neighbor algorithm. TCR overlap was measured as the percentage of unique tumor TCR beta sequences also present in the same patient's peripheral blood. TCRdb's version of the immuneACCESS table is confined to in-frame rearrangements and falls short of the full clone set. An unresolved V gene accounts for under half of the shortfall where checked; the remainder is of unknown origin. V, J and clone size are those of that table, while D and trimming were read from the DNA. This sample holds about 92,000 clones; more than 75% were observed only once. The leading ten clones occupy 15% to 18% of the sample.

Patients were selected on the basis of adequate residual fresh-frozen tumor tissue and more than two years of available survival data. None of the glioblastoma patients carried an isocitrate dehydrogenase mutation, although molecular status otherwise varied. PBMC were collected before vaccination, two weeks after the third vaccination, and at tumor progression if progression occurred. Genomic DNA was extracted with the Qiagen DNeasy Blood extraction Kit. The germline V gene encodes CDR1 SGHTA and CDR2 FQGNSA. Relative to germline, V is missing 5 bases and J is missing 4 bases, with 5 bases of the junction outside any gene match. From the cysteine through the phenylalanine, the CDR3 covers 14 amino acids. Of the read, only the CDR3 DNA is kept; its 42 bases are in frame from base 1. Broader findings and caveats from the paper: The cohort was small and heterogeneous, few patients had complete blood and tumor sets, and even fewer had initial-recurrent tumor pairs. Higher estimated pretreatment TIL content predicted longer time to progression and overall survival after dendritic cell vaccination. The response model built on TCR overlap across three groups was characterized as speculative, with prospective validation still needed. TCR clonality showed no direct relationship with survival, which suggests that a diverse polyclonal response may matter.

With respect to this clone: Its antigen is currently not known. There are no base qualities to consult, and no much larger clone falls within one base.

Here the chain combines TRBV7-2 and TRBJ1-2; 9 of the junction bases match TRBD1. The material sequenced was blood, taken before dendritic cell vaccination. The sequence was collected from a human donor with glioblastoma. The encoded CDR3 is CASSTQTGGYGYTF. The nucleotide sequence reads TGTGCCAGCAGCACCCAGACAGGGGGCTATGGCTACACCTTC.